One sample yielded the 21 T cell receptor beta chains listed below, sequenced in a study of T cells in narcolepsy. The method was immunoSEQ multiplex PCR; TCRdb's version includes in-frame clones alone and lacks a portion of them. The table lists about 35,000 clones, about nine tenths of them singletons. Sequencing input: CD45RA- memory CD4+ T cells from PBMCs. These receptors came from a human donor with narcolepsy.

V gene TRBV9 combines with J gene TRBJ2-3; 8 nucleotides line up with TRBD2. J was trimmed by 4 bases and V by 7 bases; bases with no gene match: 11. This CDR3 has 15 residues. Looked up from germline, CDR1 is SGDLS and CDR2 is YYNGEE. CDR3 region: CASQRNGGAADTQYF. The CDR3, as DNA: TGTGCCAGCCAAAGGAACGGGGGGGCGGCAGATACGCAGTATTTT.

The genes are TRBV5-4 and TRBJ2-1; 8 nucleotides align to TRBD2. The CDR3 runs to 15 residues. Per the germline V gene, CDR1 is SGHNT and CDR2 is YYREEE (reference sequence). J gave up 8 bases and V 0 bases, and 7 bases lay outside the gene matches. The DNA of the CDR3 is TGTGCCAGCAGCTTGGCGTCTAGCGGGTTCCATGAGCAGTTCTTC. Its translation: CASSLASSGFHEQFF.

The rearrangement links TRBV7-3 to TRBJ2-2; 13 bases line up with TRBD2. Trimming cost V 4 bases and J 2 bases; bases outside gene matches: 7. CDR1 and CDR2 (germline): SGHTA, FQGTGA. CDR3 length equals 18 residues. The CDR3 spells CASSYIPGLAGNTGELFF. Written as DNA, the CDR3 is TGTGCCAGCAGCTACATACCGGGACTAGCGGGAAACACCGGGGAGCTGTTTTTT. Based on the CDR3 plus reference TRBV7-3 and TRBJ2-2, the full variable domain is GAGVSQTPSNKVTEKGKYVELRCDPISGHTALYWYRQSLGQGPEFLIYFQGTGAADDSGLPNDRFFAVRPEGSVSTLKIQRTERGDSAVYLCASSYIPGLAGNTGELFFGEGSRLTVL.

This clone was seen a single time. J is TRBJ2-1 and V is TRBV4-2; D is perhaps TRBD1 (5 bases). Germline V gives CDR1 LGHNA, CDR2 YNFKEQ. V was cut by 0 bases and J by 8 bases, with 8 bases left in between. This CDR3 is built from 13 residues. The CDR3 loop reads CASSQEVGHEQFF. The CDR3 DNA is TGTGCCAGCAGCCAAGAGGTGGGGCATGAGCAGTTCTTC.

This chain connects TRBV5-6 to TRBJ2-3; D not certain. CDR1 SGHDT and CDR2 YYEEEE come from the germline V gene. The V and J ends lost 0 bases and 6 bases respectively, with 11 bases between them. This CDR3 is built from 14 residues. The DNA of the CDR3 is TGTGCCAGCAGCTTGGGAGACTTTAGCGATACGCAGTATTTT. This gives the protein CASSLGDFSDTQYF.

J is TRBJ2-3 and V is TRBV6-1; possibly TRBD1 for D (6 bases). V lost 0 bases to trimming and J lost 9 bases, with 10 bases between them. The CDR3 contains 13 residues. Per germline, CDR1 MNHNS and CDR2 SASEGT. The CDR3 sequence: CASSEALRGTQYF. The CDR3, as DNA: TGTGCCAGCAGTGAAGCGCTGAGGGGGACGCAGTATTTT.

The gene calls are TRBV5-4 and TRBJ2-2; TRBD1 or TRBD2 may be the D gene (5 bases each). V dropped 2 bases and J dropped 6 bases, with 14 bases sitting between them. The CDR3 consists of 15 residues. Germline loops: CDR1 SGHNT, CDR2 YYREEE (reference sequence). The CDR3 DNA sequence: TGTGCCAGCAGCTTTAGTCGGGTGGGACCCGGGGAGCTGTTTTTT. It yields the protein CASSFSRVGPGELFF.

V and J are TRBV9 and TRBJ2-5; 8 nucleotides align to TRBD1. The DNA end lines up better with TRBJ2-7; the J call may be wrong. This CDR3 contains 14 residues. Germline V gene lookup returns CDR1 SGDLS and CDR2 YYNGEE. The CDR3 spells CASSVSTGDYEQYF. As DNA, the CDR3 is TGTGCCAGCAGCGTGTCGACAGGGGACTACGAGCAGTACTTC.

In its sample, this clone was seen a few times. In nucleotides, the CDR3 is TGTGCCAGTACCCGGACAGCTACCACTGAAGCTTTCTTT. Its translation is CASTRTATTEAFF. The chain carries TRBV19 and TRBJ1-1; D is perhaps TRBD1 (6 bases). This CDR3 region has 13 residues. V lost 7 bases and J 4 bases, leaving 13 bases between the germline ends. The V gene's germline CDR1 is LNHDA and CDR2 SQIVND (reference sequence).

The V gene is TRBV28, the J gene TRBJ1-1, with D unresolved. The CDR3 is 14 residues long. Trimming removed 3 bases from V and 0 bases from J, with 8 bases in between. Germline loops: CDR1 MDHEN, CDR2 SYDVKM. CDR3 nucleotide sequence: TGTGCCAGCAGTTTGAGCAGGCTGAACACTGAAGCTTTCTTT. This codes for CASSLSRLNTEAFF.

The rearrangement joins TRBV5-4 to TRBJ2-5, with 11 bases that match TRBD2. The V segment lost 4 bases and the J segment 6 bases; nucleotides outside the gene matches: 11. This CDR3 has 16 amino acids. CDR1 and CDR2 (germline): SGHNT, YYREEE (reference sequence). The CDR3 DNA reads TGTGCCAGCAGCCCCACTACTAGCGGGAGTCTAAAGACCCAGTACTTC. Its translation: CASSPTTSGSLKTQYF.

This clone has more than one count but fewer than ten. The V and J genes are TRBV28 and TRBJ2-3; the match to TRBD2 covers 16 bases. The CDR3 is 19 residues long. The V gene's germline CDR1 is MDHEN and CDR2 SYDVKM. V gave up 4 bases and J gave up 1 base; unmatched junction bases: 8. In nucleotides, the CDR3 is TGTGCCAGCAGTTCCCCCCCGGGACTAGCGGGGGGGGGCACAGATACGCAGTATTTT. The encoded protein is CASSSPPGLAGGGTDTQYF.

This clone was picked up one time. The rearrangement links TRBV19 to TRBJ1-2; D is perhaps TRBD1 (5 bases). CDR1 is LNHDA, CDR2 SQIVND, per germline (reference sequence). This CDR3 is 14 amino acids long. Trimming removed 6 bases at V and 1 base at J, with 12 bases between. DNA for the CDR3: TGTGCCAGTAGGCCCCGGGGGGTTAACTATGGCTACACCTTC. Translated: CASRPRGVNYGYTF. The full variable domain, completed using reference TRBV19 and TRBJ1-2, is DGGITQSPKYLFRKEGQNVTLSCEQNLNHDAMYWYRQDPGQGLRLIYYSQIVNDFQKGDIAEGYSVSREKKESFPLTVTSAQKNPTAFYLCASRPRGVNYGYTFGSGTRLTVV.

The J gene is TRBJ2-1, the V gene TRBV9; 8 bases map to TRBD2. Germline V gene lookup returns CDR1 SGDLS and CDR2 YYNGEE. The CDR3 spans 14 residues. J was trimmed by 6 bases and V by 0 bases; bases with no gene match: 2. The CDR3 region has the DNA TGTGCCAGCAGCGTAGGACGGGGGGGCAATGAGCAGTTCTTC. This translates into CASSVGRGGNEQFF.

This sequence joins TRBV4-1 and TRBJ1-3; a weak D match, TRBD1 (5 bases). V was cut by 0 bases and J by 2 bases, with 11 bases left in between. Germline loops: CDR1 MGHRA, CDR2 YSYEKL. This CDR3 is 16 amino acids long. The DNA for the CDR3 is TGCGCCAGCAGCCAAGATCAGGTGGGACCTGGAAACACCATATATTTT. Its protein is CASSQDQVGPGNTIYF.

Concerning this clone itself: At one end, the junction sequence differs from germline, possibly due to a read error. The chain links TRBV30 to TRBJ1-5, with TRBD1 matching over 9 bases. This CDR3 region has 14 residues. Germline CDR1 and CDR2: GTSNPN and SVGIG (reference sequence). As DNA, the CDR3 is TGTGCCTCACAGGGGGCAAATGGCAATCAGTCCCAGCATTTT. Residues: CASQGANGNQSQHF.

The chain is built from TRBV30 and TRBJ2-7; no reliable D call. The CDR3 has 10 amino acids. Germline V gives CDR1 GTSNPN, CDR2 SVGIG (reference sequence). Trimming stripped 5 bases from V and 1 base from J, with 3 bases between. The CDR3 here is CAWGSYEQYF. The CDR3 nucleotides are TGTGCCTGGGGGTCCTACGAGCAGTACTTC.

This clone was counted a few times. This chain links TRBV4-3 with TRBJ1-4; no clear D gene. The CDR3 has 15 amino acids. The germline gives CDR1 LGHNA, CDR2 YSLEER. With 0 bases removed from V and 5 bases from J, the gap between germline ends came to 10 bases. The CDR3 region is CASSQELGLNEKLFF. CDR3 DNA sequence: TGCGCCAGCAGCCAAGAATTGGGTCTCAATGAAAAACTGTTTTTT.

The chain recombines TRBV7-9 with TRBJ1-1, with unresolved D. V was shortened by 4 bases and J by 0 bases, with 6 bases between the two germline ends. Germline V lookup: CDR1 SEHNR, CDR2 FQNEAQ (reference sequence). The CDR3 has 13 residues. The CDR3 reads CASSYKLNTEAFF. In DNA form, the CDR3 reads TGTGCCAGCAGCTATAAGTTGAACACTGAAGCTTTCTTT.

J is TRBJ2-7 and V is TRBV5-1; TRBD1 or TRBD2 may be the D gene (5 bases each). The CDR3 covers 14 residues. The germline gives CDR1 SGHRS, CDR2 YFSETQ. The germline V and J ends were trimmed by 4 bases and 0 bases, with 11 bases remaining between them. In DNA, the CDR3 is TGCGCCAGCAGCCCCGAGGGGCACTCCTACGAGCAGTACTTC. It encodes CASSPEGHSYEQYF.

The gene calls are TRBV5-5 and TRBJ1-4; possible D gene TRBD1, 5 bases. Germline CDR1 SGHKS, CDR2 YYEKEE (reference sequence). The CDR3 length is 15 residues. Trimming removed 1 base from V and 4 bases from J, with 11 bases in between. CDR3 sequence (DNA): TGTGCCAGCAGCTTGTCGCAGGGCGGTAATGAAAAACTGTTTTTT. Protein sequence: CASSLSQGGNEKLFF.